The clone carrying this T cell receptor beta chain was seen many times. The antigen is undetermined. These data come from a study of CD8 T cells in ankylosing spondylitis. TCRdb fed the 5' RACE reads into MiXCR, producing one record per CDR3 protein. Of about 220,000 distinct CDR3 sequences listed, 6% to 8% are singletons. Findings of the study overall: Made up of roughly 8 highly homologous variants, a TCR beta motif appeared characteristic of ankylosing spondylitis blood.

Sequencing was carried out using blood, either unsorted or a sorted T cell fraction (not recorded which). The clonotype comes from a male donor with ankylosing spondylitis.

The CDR3 reads CASSLWGQGAADTQYF. CDR3 nucleotide sequence: TGTGCCAGCAGTTTATGGGGACAGGGGGCTGCAGATACGCAGTATTTT. The chain combines TRBV27 with TRBJ2-3; 12 bases fit TRBD1. The J segment lost 4 bases and the V segment lost 1 base, leaving 3 bases of the junction unmatched. CDR1 and CDR2 from the germline V gene are MNHEY and SMNVEV (reference sequence). The CDR3 loop spans 16 amino acids.